The clone carrying this T cell receptor (beta chain) showed up many times. In the same sample, other DNA sequences code for this CDR3. The data stem from a study of metastatic and nonmetastatic thyroid tumors. On the study more broadly: Repertoire comparison spanned blood and tumor or nodule tissue of malignant and benign thyroid patients.

Each patient went into thyroid surgery without having received any treatment. In the source study's methods: Researchers built a distant-metastasis classifier for papillary thyroid cancer that drew on CDR3 differences across clinicopathological groups. TCRdb reprocessed the PCR reads via MiXCR. TCRdb, not the authors, supplied the V and J calls. The sample yields under 25,000 clones, about 20% seen once. V was trimmed by 6 bases and J by 8 bases, leaving 22 bases between them. The CDR3 has 15 amino acids. The germline gives CDR1 MNHEY, CDR2 SMNVEV (reference sequence). The sample comprised blood. The chain combines TRBV27 with TRBJ1-2; D perhaps matches TRBD1 (5 bases). The TCR was taken from a female donor with papillary thyroid cancer or a benign thyroid nodule (not recorded which). Some clones in this sample may be carry-over from other donors' samples. This chain's CDR3 is CASRGDSLLRGGYTF. The CDR3 DNA reads as TGTGCCAGCAGGGGCGACAGCCTCCTGCGCGGCGGCTACACCTTC.